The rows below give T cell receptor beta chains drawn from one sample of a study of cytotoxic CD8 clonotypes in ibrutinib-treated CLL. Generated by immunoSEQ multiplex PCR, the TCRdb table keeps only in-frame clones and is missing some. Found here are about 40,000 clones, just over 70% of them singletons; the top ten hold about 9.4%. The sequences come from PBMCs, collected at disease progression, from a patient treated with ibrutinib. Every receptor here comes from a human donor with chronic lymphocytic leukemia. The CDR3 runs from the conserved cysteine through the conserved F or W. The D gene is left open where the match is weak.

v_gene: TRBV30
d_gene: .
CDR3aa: CAWSVTGVYGYTF

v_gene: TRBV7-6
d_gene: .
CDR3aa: CASSTRYPQGLSYNEQFF

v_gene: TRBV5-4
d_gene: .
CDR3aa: CASSFYREPQYF

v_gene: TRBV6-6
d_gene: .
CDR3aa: CASRNSDGKTQYF

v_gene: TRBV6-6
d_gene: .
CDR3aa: CASSPGDPRGLFF

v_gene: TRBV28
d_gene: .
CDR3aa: CASTELARKTSGANVLTF

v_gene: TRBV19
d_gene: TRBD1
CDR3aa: CASSLRQGATDEQYF

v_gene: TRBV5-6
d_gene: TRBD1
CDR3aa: CASSWAGQGARYGYTF

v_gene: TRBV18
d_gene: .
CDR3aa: CASSPGRDEQYF

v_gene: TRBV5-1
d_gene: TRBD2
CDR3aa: CASSAGLAAGTTGELFF

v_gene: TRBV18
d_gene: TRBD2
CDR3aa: CASSTGTSGYNEQFF

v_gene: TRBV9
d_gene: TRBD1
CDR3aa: CASSIRQGPGSPLHF

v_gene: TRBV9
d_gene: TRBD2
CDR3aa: CASSLGLAGLNEQFF

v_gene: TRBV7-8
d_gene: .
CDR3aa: CASSLEVARETQYF

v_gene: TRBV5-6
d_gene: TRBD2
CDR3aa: CASSSTSGGGGQYF